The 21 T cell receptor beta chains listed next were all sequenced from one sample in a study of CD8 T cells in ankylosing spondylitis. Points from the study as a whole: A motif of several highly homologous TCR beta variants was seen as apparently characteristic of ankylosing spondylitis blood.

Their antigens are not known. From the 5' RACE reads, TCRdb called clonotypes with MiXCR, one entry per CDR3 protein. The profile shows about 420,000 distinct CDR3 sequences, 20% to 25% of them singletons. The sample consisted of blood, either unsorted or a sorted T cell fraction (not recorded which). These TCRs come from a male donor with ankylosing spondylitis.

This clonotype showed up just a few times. CDR3: CASSSYRESPLHF. Written as DNA, the CDR3 is TGTGCCAGCAGCTCCTACAGAGAATCACCCCTCCACTTT. This chain links TRBV7-3 with TRBJ1-6; D ambiguous. The CDR3 spans 13 residues. Germline assignment: CDR1 SGHTA and CDR2 FQGTGA. Trimming left V 4 bases short and J 10 bases short, with 11 bases between.

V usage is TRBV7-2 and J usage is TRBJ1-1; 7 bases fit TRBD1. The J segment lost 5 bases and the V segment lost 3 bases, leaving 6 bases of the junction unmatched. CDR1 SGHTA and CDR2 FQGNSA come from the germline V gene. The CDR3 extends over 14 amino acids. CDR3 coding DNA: TGTGCCAGCAGCTTCACAGGGGTAGTGACTGAAGCTTTCTTT. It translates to CASSFTGVVTEAFF.

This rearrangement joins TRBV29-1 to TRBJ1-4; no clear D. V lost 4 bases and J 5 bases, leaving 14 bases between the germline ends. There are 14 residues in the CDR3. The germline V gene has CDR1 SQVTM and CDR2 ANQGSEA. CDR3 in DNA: TGCAGCGTTGGGGTCTTGAGATCCAATGAAAAACTGTTTTTT. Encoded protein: CSVGVLRSNEKLFF.

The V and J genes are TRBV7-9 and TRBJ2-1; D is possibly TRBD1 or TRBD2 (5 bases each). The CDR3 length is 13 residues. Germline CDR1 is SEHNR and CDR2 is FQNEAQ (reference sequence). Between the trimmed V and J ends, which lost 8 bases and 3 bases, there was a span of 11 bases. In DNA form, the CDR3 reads TGTGCCAGCTCGGGACCAAGCTACAATGAGCAGTTCTTC. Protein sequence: CASSGPSYNEQFF.

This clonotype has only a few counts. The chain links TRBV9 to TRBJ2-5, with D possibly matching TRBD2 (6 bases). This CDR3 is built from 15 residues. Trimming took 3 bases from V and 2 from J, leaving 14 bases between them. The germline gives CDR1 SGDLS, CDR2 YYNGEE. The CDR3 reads CASSGRGTHQETQYF. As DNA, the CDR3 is TGTGCCAGCAGCGGTCGCGGGACTCATCAAGAGACCCAGTACTTC.

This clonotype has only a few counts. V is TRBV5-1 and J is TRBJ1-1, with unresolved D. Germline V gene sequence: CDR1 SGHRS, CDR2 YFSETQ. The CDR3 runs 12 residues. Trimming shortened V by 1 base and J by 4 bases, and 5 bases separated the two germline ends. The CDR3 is CASSLLATEAFF. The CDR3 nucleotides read TGCGCCAGCAGCTTGTTGGCCACTGAAGCTTTCTTT.

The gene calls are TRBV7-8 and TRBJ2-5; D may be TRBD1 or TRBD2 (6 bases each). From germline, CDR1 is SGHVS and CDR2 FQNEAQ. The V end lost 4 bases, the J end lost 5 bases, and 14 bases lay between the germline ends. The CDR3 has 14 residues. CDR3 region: CASSSGGTYETQYF. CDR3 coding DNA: TGTGCCAGCAGCTCCGGCGGGACATATGAGACCCAGTACTTC.

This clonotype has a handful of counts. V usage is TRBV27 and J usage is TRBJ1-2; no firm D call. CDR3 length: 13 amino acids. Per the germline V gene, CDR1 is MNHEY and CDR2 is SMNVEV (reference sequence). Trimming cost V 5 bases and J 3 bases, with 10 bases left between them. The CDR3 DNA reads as TGTGCCAGCAGTGTCGATGGCTACTATGGCTACACCTTC. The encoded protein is CASSVDGYYGYTF.

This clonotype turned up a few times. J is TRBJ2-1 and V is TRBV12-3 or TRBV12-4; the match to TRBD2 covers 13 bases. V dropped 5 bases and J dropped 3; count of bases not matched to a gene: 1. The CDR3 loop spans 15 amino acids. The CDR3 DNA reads TGTGCCAGCAGTCGGACTAGCGGGGGCTACAATGAGCAGTTCTTC. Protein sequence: CASSRTSGGYNEQFF.

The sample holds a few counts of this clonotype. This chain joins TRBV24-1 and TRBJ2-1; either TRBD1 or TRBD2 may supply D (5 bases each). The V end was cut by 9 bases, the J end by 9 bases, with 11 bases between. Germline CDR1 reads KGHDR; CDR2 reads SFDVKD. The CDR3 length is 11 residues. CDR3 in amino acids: CATGTLGEQFF. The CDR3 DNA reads TGTGCCACCGGGACCTTGGGTGAGCAGTTCTTC.

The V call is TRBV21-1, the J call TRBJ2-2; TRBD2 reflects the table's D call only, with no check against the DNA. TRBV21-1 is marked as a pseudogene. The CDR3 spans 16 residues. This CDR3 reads CASSSLGAGRTGELFF. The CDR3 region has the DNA TGTGCCAGCAGCTCCCTAGGGGCAGGCAGGACCGGGGAGCTGTTTTTT.

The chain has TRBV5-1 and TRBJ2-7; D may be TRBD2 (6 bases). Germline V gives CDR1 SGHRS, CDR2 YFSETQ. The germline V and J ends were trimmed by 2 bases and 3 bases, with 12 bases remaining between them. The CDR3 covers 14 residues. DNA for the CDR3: TGCGCCAGCAGCTTAGGAGGGGCAATCTACGAGCAGTACTTC. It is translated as CASSLGGAIYEQYF.

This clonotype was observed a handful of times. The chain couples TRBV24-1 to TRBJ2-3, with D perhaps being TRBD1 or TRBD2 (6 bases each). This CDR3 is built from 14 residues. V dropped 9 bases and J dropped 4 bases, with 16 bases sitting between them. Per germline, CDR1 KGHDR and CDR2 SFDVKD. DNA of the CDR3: TGTGCCACCCAGGAGGGGGGTCGACCAGATACGCAGTATTTT. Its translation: CATQEGGRPDTQYF.

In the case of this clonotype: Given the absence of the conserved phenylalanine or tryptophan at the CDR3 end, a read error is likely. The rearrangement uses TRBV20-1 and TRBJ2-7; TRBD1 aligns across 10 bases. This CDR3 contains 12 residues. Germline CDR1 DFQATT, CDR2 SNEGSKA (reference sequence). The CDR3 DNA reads TGCAGGGCTACAGACAGGGGGCTTGAGCAGTACTAC. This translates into CRATDRGLEQYY.

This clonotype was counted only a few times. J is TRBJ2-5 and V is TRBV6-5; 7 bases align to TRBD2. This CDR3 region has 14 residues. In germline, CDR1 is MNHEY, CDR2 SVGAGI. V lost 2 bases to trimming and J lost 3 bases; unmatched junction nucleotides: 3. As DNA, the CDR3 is TGTGCCAGCAGTTACAGCGGGGAGGAAGAGACCCAGTACTTC. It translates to CASSYSGEEETQYF.

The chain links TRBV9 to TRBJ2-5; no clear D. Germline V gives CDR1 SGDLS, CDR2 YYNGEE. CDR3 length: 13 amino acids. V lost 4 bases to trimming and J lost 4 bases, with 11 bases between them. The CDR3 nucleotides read TGTGCCAGCAGCTCGGTGGGATTAGAGACCCAGTACTTC. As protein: CASSSVGLETQYF.

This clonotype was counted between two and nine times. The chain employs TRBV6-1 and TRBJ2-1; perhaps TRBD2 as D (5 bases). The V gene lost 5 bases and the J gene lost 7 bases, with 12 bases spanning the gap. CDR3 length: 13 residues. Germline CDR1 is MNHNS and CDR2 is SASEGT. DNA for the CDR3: TGTGCCAGCAGTCGAGGACTGCCGAATGAGCAGTTCTTC. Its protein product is CASSRGLPNEQFF.

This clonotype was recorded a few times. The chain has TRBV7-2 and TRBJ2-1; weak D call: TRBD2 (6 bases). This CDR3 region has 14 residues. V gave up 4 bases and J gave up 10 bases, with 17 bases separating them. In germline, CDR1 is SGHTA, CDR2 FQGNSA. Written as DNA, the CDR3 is TGTGCCAGCAGCTCGGGACTCCAAAACTGGGAGCAGTTCTTC. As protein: CASSSGLQNWEQFF.

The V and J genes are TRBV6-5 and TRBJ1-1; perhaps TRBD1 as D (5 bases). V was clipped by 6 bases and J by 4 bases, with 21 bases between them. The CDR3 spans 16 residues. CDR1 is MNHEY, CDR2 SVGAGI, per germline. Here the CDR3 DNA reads TGTGCCAGCAGATATCAGGGCCGGGAGGCTGTCACTGAAGCTTTCTTT. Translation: CASRYQGREAVTEAFF.

CDR3 region: CASSQDRGDIQYF. The CDR3 DNA sequence: TGTGCCAGCAGCCAAGACAGGGGAGACATTCAGTACTTC. The chain has TRBV6-4 and TRBJ2-4, with TRBD1 matching over 8 bases. The CDR3 runs to 13 residues. Germline CDR1 reads MRHNA; CDR2 reads SNTAGT. The trim removed 6 bases at V and 8 bases at J, leaving 6 bases unmatched.

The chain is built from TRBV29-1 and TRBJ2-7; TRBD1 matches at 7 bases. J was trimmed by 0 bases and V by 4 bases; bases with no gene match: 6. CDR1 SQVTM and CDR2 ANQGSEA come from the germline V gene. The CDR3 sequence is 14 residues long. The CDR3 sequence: CSVVTGVSSYEQYF. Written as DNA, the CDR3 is TGCAGCGTTGTAACAGGGGTGAGCTCCTACGAGCAGTACTTC.